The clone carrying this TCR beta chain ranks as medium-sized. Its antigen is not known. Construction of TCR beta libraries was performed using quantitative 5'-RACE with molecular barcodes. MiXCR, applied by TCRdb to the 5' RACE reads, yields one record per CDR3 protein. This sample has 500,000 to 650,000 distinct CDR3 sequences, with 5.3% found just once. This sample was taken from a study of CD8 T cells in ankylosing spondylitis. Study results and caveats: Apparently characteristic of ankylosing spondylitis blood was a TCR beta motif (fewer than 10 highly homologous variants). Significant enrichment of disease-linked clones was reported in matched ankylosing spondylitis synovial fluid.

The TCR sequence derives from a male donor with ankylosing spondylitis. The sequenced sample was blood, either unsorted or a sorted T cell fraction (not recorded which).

The CDR3 here is CASSQGGGSHEQYF. The CDR3 nucleotides read TGCGCCAGCAGCCAAGGAGGGGGTTCCCACGAGCAGTACTTC. The chain joins TRBV4-3 to TRBJ2-7, with D possibly matching TRBD1 (6 bases). Deletions cut 1 base from V and 5 bases from J, with 12 bases between. The CDR3 covers 14 residues. Germline CDR1 and CDR2: LGHNA and YSLEER.